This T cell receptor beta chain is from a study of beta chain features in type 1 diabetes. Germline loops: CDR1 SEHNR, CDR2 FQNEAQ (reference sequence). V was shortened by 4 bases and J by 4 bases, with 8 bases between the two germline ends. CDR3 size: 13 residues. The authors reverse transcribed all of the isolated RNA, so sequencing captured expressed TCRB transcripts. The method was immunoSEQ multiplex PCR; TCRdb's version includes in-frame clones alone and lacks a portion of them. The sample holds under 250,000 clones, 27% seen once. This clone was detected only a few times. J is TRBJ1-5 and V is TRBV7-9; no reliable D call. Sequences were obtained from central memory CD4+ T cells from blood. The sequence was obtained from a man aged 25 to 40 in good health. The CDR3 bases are TGTGCCAGCAGCTCCGACGGTAATCAGCCCCAGCATTTT. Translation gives CASSSDGNQPQHF.